The rows below give T cell receptor beta chains drawn from one sample of a study of T cells in Graves' hyperthyroidism and ophthalmopathy. One entry per CDR3 protein results from TCRdb running MiXCR on the multiplex PCR reads. Found here are hundreds of thousands of distinct CDR3 sequences, roughly 46% of them singletons; the top ten hold about 7.9%. Sequencing was carried out using peripheral blood or thyroid tissue (not recorded which). Receptors originate from a young woman with Graves' hyperthyroidism. The CDR3 runs from the conserved cysteine through the conserved F or W. A D gene is named only where the DNA matches it firmly. The size entry is marked missing in some rows and otherwise reads once, few, many or a size class.

d_gene: NA
abundance: many
j_gene: TRBJ2-5
v_gene: TRBV24-1
len: 14
CDR3nt: TGTGCCACCAGTTCGGCAGCGTTCCAAGAGACCCAGTACTTC
CDR3aa: CATSSAAFQETQYF

d_gene: NA
abundance: NA
j_gene: TRBJ1-4
v_gene: TRBV7-2
len: 14
CDR3nt: TGTGCCAGCAGCCGGGATGCAACTAATGAAAAACTGTTTTTT
CDR3aa: CASSRDATNEKLFF

d_gene: NA
abundance: NA
j_gene: TRBJ1-5
v_gene: TRBV24-1
len: 14
CDR3nt: TGTGCCAGCTCACACTCCCAGGGAAGCCAGCCCCAGCATTTT
CDR3aa: CASSHSQGSQPQHF

d_gene: NA
abundance: NA
j_gene: TRBJ2-2
v_gene: TRBV29-1
len: 12
CDR3nt: TGCAGCTTGGAGGTGAACACCGGGGAGCTGTTTTTT
CDR3aa: CSLEVNTGELFF

d_gene: TRBD1
abundance: NA
j_gene: TRBJ1-4
v_gene: TRBV24-1
len: 16
CDR3nt: TGTGCCACCAGTGACCCCGGGACAGGGGCTCGAGAAAAACTGTTTTTT
CDR3aa: CATSDPGTGAREKLFF

d_gene: NA
abundance: NA
j_gene: TRBJ1-5
v_gene: TRBV20-1
len: 14
CDR3nt: TGCAGTGCTAGAGAGGGAAATACTCATCAGCCCCAGCATTTT
CDR3aa: CSAREGNTHQPQHF

d_gene: TRBD2
abundance: few
j_gene: TRBJ2-2
v_gene: TRBV24-1
len: 18
CDR3nt: TGTGCCACCAGTGATCGCCCGGGACTAGCGGGAGGCGGCGGGGAGCTGTTTTTT
CDR3aa: CATSDRPGLAGGGGELFF

d_gene: TRBD1
abundance: many
j_gene: TRBJ2-7
v_gene: TRBV7-6
len: 14
CDR3nt: TGTGCCAGCAGCCCCCGGGACAGGGACTACGAGCAGTACTTC
CDR3aa: CASSPRDRDYEQYF

d_gene: TRBD2
abundance: few
j_gene: TRBJ2-5
v_gene: TRBV6-1
len: 15
CDR3nt: TGTGCCAGCAGTGAAGCTAGCGGGAGTCGAGAGACCCAGTACTTC
CDR3aa: CASSEASGSRETQYF

d_gene: TRBD1
abundance: once
j_gene: TRBJ2-1
v_gene: TRBV2
len: 15
CDR3nt: TGTGCCAGCAGTGACCCGGGACAGGGAGGTAATGAGCAGTTCTTC
CDR3aa: CASSDPGQGGNEQFF

d_gene: NA
abundance: many
j_gene: TRBJ2-7
v_gene: TRBV25-1
len: 11
CDR3nt: TGTGCCAGCAGTGCCTACTACGAGCAGTACTTC
CDR3aa: CASSAYYEQYF

d_gene: NA
abundance: NA
j_gene: TRBJ1-4
v_gene: TRBV29-1
len: 13
CDR3nt: TGCGGGGGCCTTACAGGGCGTGATGAAAAACTGTTTTTT
CDR3aa: CGGLTGRDEKLFF

d_gene: TRBD2
abundance: once
j_gene: TRBJ2-5
v_gene: TRBV29-1
len: 11
CDR3nt: TGCAGCGGGGAGGGGCCGGAGACCCAGTACTTC
CDR3aa: CSGEGPETQYF

d_gene: NA
abundance: many
j_gene: TRBJ1-1
v_gene: TRBV29-1
len: 15
CDR3nt: TGCAGCGTTGAAGATAACGAGGGTGAGGACACTGAAGCTTTCTTT
CDR3aa: CSVEDNEGEDTEAFF

d_gene: NA
abundance: few
j_gene: TRBJ2-7
v_gene: TRBV19
len: 13
CDR3nt: TGTGCCAGTAGTATTTTCACTAGCAACGAGCAGTACTTC
CDR3aa: CASSIFTSNEQYF

d_gene: NA
abundance: NA
j_gene: TRBJ1-5
v_gene: TRBV19
len: 18
CDR3nt: TGTGCCAGTACCCGACGATCCTTCGGGGTTGGTAACAATCAGCCCCAGCATTTT
CDR3aa: CASTRRSFGVGNNQPQHF

d_gene: NA
abundance: NA
j_gene: TRBJ2-7
v_gene: TRBV25-1
len: 12
CDR3nt: TGCAGTGCTATCTCAGGCTCCTACGAGCAGTACTTC
CDR3aa: CSAISGSYEQYF

d_gene: TRBD1
abundance: few
j_gene: TRBJ1-6
v_gene: TRBV12-3/TRBV12-4
len: 14
CDR3nt: TGTGCCAGCAAATCCGGGACAGGGCATTCACCCCTCCACTTT
CDR3aa: CASKSGTGHSPLHF

d_gene: NA
abundance: many
j_gene: TRBJ1-2
v_gene: TRBV29-1
len: 13
CDR3nt: TGCAGCGCCGTGTTGGCCGGGAACTATGGCTACACCTTC
CDR3aa: CSAVLAGNYGYTF

d_gene: NA
abundance: NA
j_gene: TRBJ2-6
v_gene: TRBV29-1
len: 15
CDR3nt: TGCAGCGTTGTTGGCGGGGGCGCTGGGGCCAACGTCCTGACTTTC
CDR3aa: CSVVGGGAGANVLTF

d_gene: NA
abundance: NA
j_gene: TRBJ1-1
v_gene: TRBV7-3
len: 15
CDR3nt: TGTGCCAGCAGTTATCAGGGGCTGAGGAACACTGAAGCTTTCTTT
CDR3aa: CASSYQGLRNTEAFF

d_gene: TRBD2
abundance: once
j_gene: TRBJ2-3
v_gene: TRBV2
len: 15
CDR3nt: TGTGCCAGCAGTGAGGTAGCGGGAGGGATAGATACGCAGTATTTT
CDR3aa: CASSEVAGGIDTQYF

d_gene: NA
abundance: NA
j_gene: TRBJ2-5
v_gene: TRBV2
len: 14
CDR3nt: TGTGCCAGCAGCCAAGGTGGAGGGGAGGAGACCCAGTACTTC
CDR3aa: CASSQGGGEETQYF

d_gene: NA
abundance: NA
j_gene: TRBJ2-7
v_gene: TRBV29-1
len: 11
CDR3nt: TGCAGCGTGTCAGGGGGGGTCGAGCAGTACTTC
CDR3aa: CSVSGGVEQYF

d_gene: TRBD1
abundance: many
j_gene: TRBJ1-2
v_gene: TRBV15
len: 18
CDR3nt: TGTGCCACCAGCAGACCAGGCCAGGGGGCTTCCCTTAACTATGGCTACACCTTC
CDR3aa: CATSRPGQGASLNYGYTF

d_gene: TRBD2
abundance: NA
j_gene: TRBJ2-2
v_gene: TRBV9
len: 16
CDR3nt: TGTGCCAGCAGCGTAGAGGGAGGGCGGAACACCGGGGAGCTGTTTTTT
CDR3aa: CASSVEGGRNTGELFF

d_gene: NA
abundance: few
j_gene: TRBJ2-7
v_gene: TRBV20-1
len: 13
CDR3nt: TGCAGTGCTGCCTGGGAGTTCGGGTACGAGCAGTACTTC
CDR3aa: CSAAWEFGYEQYF

d_gene: NA
abundance: NA
j_gene: TRBJ2-7
v_gene: TRBV7-9
len: 15
CDR3nt: TGTGCCAGCAGCTTAGTGGCGGGATCACTCTACGAGCAGTACTTC
CDR3aa: CASSLVAGSLYEQYF

d_gene: NA
abundance: few
j_gene: TRBJ1-4
v_gene: TRBV13
len: 14
CDR3nt: TGTGCCAGCAGGACTCAAGGAGTGGAAGAAAAACTGTTTTTT
CDR3aa: CASRTQGVEEKLFF

d_gene: NA
abundance: NA
j_gene: TRBJ2-3
v_gene: TRBV7-6
len: 15
CDR3nt: TGTGCCAGCAGCCCGTCCGTCCGGCCCAGGGATACGCAGTATTTT
CDR3aa: CASSPSVRPRDTQYF

d_gene: TRBD1
abundance: NA
j_gene: TRBJ1-6
v_gene: TRBV25-1
len: 16
CDR3nt: TGTGCCAGCAGTGAGAGGGACAGGGCCCAAAATTCACCCCTCCACTTT
CDR3aa: CASSERDRAQNSPLHF

d_gene: NA
abundance: NA
j_gene: TRBJ1-1
v_gene: TRBV9
len: 14
CDR3nt: TGTGCCAGCAGCGTAGAAAAGAGGGGCACTGAAGCTTTCTTT
CDR3aa: CASSVEKRGTEAFF

d_gene: NA
abundance: NA
j_gene: TRBJ1-2
v_gene: TRBV2
len: 13
CDR3nt: TGTGCCAGCCTGGGGGACACATCCTATGGCTACACCTTC
CDR3aa: CASLGDTSYGYTF

d_gene: NA
abundance: NA
j_gene: TRBJ2-6
v_gene: TRBV19
len: 16
CDR3nt: TGTGCCAGTAGTCCGGACAGACTCTCTGGGGCCAACGTCCTGACTTTC
CDR3aa: CASSPDRLSGANVLTF